This T cell receptor beta chain was captured in a study of response to subunit inactivated influenza vaccine. General observations from the study: Authors suggested few new T cells are recruited by each seasonal influenza vaccination.

MiXCR was run by TCRdb on the RT-PCR reads, yielding one entry per CDR3 protein. The sample records 860,000 or so distinct CDR3 sequences, 21% being singletons. V lost 0 bases and J lost 4; bases outside the gene matches: 7. Germline loops: CDR1 SGDLS, CDR2 YYNGEE. CDR3 size: 17 residues. There are many counts of this clonotype. Antigen unknown. The V and J genes are TRBV9 and TRBJ2-3; TRBD2 agrees at 11 bases. This specimen consisted of PBMCs from blood, obtained more than 4 days after vaccination. The source of this sequence is a man aged 45 to 65 who received an inactivated influenza vaccine. CDR3 region: CASSVGLAGSMADTQYF. The CDR3 DNA reads TGTGCCAGCAGCGTAGGACTAGCGGGGTCCATGGCAGATACGCAGTATTTT.